The clone carrying this T cell receptor beta chain was observed many times. These data are taken from a study of T cells after yellow fever vaccination. TCRdb re-called the 5' RACE reads with MiXCR, one entry per CDR3 protein. The sample lists 310,000 or so distinct CDR3 sequences, 6.8% occurring once. The clonotype was recovered from a man aged 18-30 years who received the YFV17D yellow fever vaccine. Sequences were derived from PBMCs, sampled about 49 days after the first yellow fever vaccination.

The CDR3 protein is CASSRVASETQYF. DNA of the CDR3: TGTGCCAGCAGCCGGGTAGCTTCAGAGACCCAGTACTTC. The V gene is TRBV3-1, the J gene TRBJ2-5; D not resolved. V dropped 4 bases and J dropped 4 bases, with 10 bases sitting between them. Germline CDR1 LGHDT, CDR2 YNNKEL (reference sequence). The CDR3 is 13 amino acids.